Below, one T cell receptor (beta chain) is given with its context. Its antigen is as yet unknown. These data are taken from a study of cytomegalovirus exposure and HLA in healthy donors. Across the study: Clustering assigned 70% to 90% of the approximately 400 genotyped donors to the Caucasian-associated ancestry cluster. General study results and limits: For most TCR beta V segments, an earlier analysis put the productive rate at about 87% or about 30% of the time.

The CDR3 is made up of 16 amino acids. Germline loops: CDR1 MNHEY, CDR2 SMNVEV (reference sequence). The PCR contained 60 Vbeta and 13 Jbeta primers. The table came from immunoSEQ multiplex PCR; TCRdb's copy has only in-frame clones and leaves some out. This table holds more than 85,000 clones, about a tenth found once. Sequencing was performed on PBMCs. J is TRBJ2-5 and V is TRBV27, with 8 nucleotides matching TRBD2. The closer fit of TRBJ2-7 to the DNA end suggests the J call may be wrong. This TCR derives from a middle-aged man in good health and CMV-seropositive. DNA for the CDR3: TGTGCCAGCAGTTTAACCCTTGGCGCGGGGGGCTACGAGCAGTACTTC. Translation: CASSLTLGAGGYEQYF.